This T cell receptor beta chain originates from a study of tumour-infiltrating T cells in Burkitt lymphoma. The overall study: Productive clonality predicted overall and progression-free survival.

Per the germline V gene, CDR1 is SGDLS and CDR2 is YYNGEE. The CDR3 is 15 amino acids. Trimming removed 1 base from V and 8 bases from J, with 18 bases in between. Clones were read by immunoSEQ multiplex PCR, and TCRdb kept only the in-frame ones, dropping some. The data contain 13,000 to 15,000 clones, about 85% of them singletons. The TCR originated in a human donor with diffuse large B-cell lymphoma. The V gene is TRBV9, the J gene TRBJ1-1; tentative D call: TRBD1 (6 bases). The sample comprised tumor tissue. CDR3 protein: CASSVSGGPITEAFF. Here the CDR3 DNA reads TGTGCCAGCAGCGTATCCGGGGGGCCGATCACGGAAGCTTTCTTT.